This passage covers 25 T cell receptor beta chains from one sample sequenced in a study of vaccination and CD4 T cells after COVID-19. Sequencing of cultured CD4+ T cell DNA used the Oncomine TCR Beta short-read assay. TCRdb used MiXCR to reprocess the PCR reads, holding one entry per CDR3 protein. This sample has roughly 16,000 distinct CDR3 sequences, with 78% found just once. These TCRs are of unknown antigen specificity. The treatment here: roughly 10-day PBMC culture with coronavirus spike peptide pools or control peptides (ViraFEST assay). Specimen: CD4+ T cells from blood, cultured in vitro, collected after SARS-CoV-2 vaccination. The origin of the receptors is a human donor who received a COVID-19 vaccine.

V and J are TRBV7-6 and TRBJ2-7; 10 nucleotides agree with TRBD1. The trim removed 5 bases at V and 4 bases at J, leaving 5 bases unmatched. The CDR3 loop spans 14 amino acids. CDR1 is SGHVS, CDR2 FNYEAQ, per germline. The chain's CDR3 is CASSPDRGSYEQYF. The CDR3 bases are TGTGCCAGCAGCCCGGACAGGGGGTCGTACGAGCAGTACTTC.

The J gene is TRBJ2-3, the V gene TRBV24-1, with 12 nucleotides matching TRBD2. This CDR3 has 15 amino acids. V was clipped by 1 base and J by 6 bases; unmatched bases: 1. Germline CDR1 reads KGHDR; CDR2 reads SFDVKD. The CDR3 region is CATSDLTSGGDTQYF. The CDR3 DNA follows: TGTGCCACCAGTGATTTAACTAGCGGGGGGGATACGCAGTATTTT.

J is TRBJ2-1 and V is TRBV19; 13 nucleotides line up with TRBD2. V was pared by 5 bases and J by 7 bases, with 11 bases of the junction left unmatched. This CDR3 has 17 amino acids. Germline lookup yields CDR1 LNHDA and CDR2 SQIVND (reference sequence). CDR3 amino acids: CASSSRRLAGGLNEQFF. CDR3 coding DNA: TGTGCCAGTAGTTCCCGTCGACTAGCGGGGGGCTTGAATGAGCAGTTCTTC. The full variable domain, completed using reference TRBV19 and TRBJ2-1, is DGGITQSPKYLFRKEGQNVTLSCEQNLNHDAMYWYRQDPGQGLRLIYYSQIVNDFQKGDIAEGYSVSREKKESFPLTVTSAQKNPTAFYLCASSSRRLAGGLNEQFFGPGTRLTVL.

This sequence joins TRBV9 and TRBJ1-2; D is undetermined. Trimming took off 2 bases at V and 5 bases at J, with 10 bases between the two ends. This CDR3 has 13 residues. Germline assignment: CDR1 SGDLS and CDR2 YYNGEE. Written as DNA, the CDR3 is TGTGCCAGCAGCGTTTCATGGGATTATGGCTACACCTTC. Translation: CASSVSWDYGYTF. The variable domain in full, completed from reference TRBV9 and TRBJ1-2, reads DSGVTQTPKHLITATGQRVTLRCSPRSGDLSVYWYQQSLDQGLQFLIQYYNGEERAKGNILERFSAQQFPDLHSELNLSSLELGDSALYFCASSVSWDYGYTFGSGTRLTVV.

This chain links TRBV24-1 with TRBJ1-2; D may be TRBD1 (6 bases). Deletions cut 1 base from V and 4 bases from J, with 12 bases between. The germline CDR1 and CDR2 sequences are KGHDR and SFDVKD. CDR3 length: 15 amino acids. The CDR3: CATSDFKTGLYGYTF. The CDR3, as DNA: TGTGCCACCAGTGATTTCAAGACAGGCCTCTATGGCTACACCTTC.

CDR3 protein: CASSASGTGETQYF. CDR3 DNA sequence: TGTGCCAGCAGCGCCTCCGGGACAGGGGAGACCCAGTACTTC. This chain uses TRBV9 with TRBJ2-5, with 9 nucleotides matching TRBD1. Germline lookup yields CDR1 SGDLS and CDR2 YYNGEE. This CDR3 contains 14 residues. The junction had 5 bases not matched to a gene; V was cut back by 3 bases and J by 5 bases.

The chain joins TRBV2 to TRBJ2-7, with a possible D match to TRBD2 (5 bases). Germline assignment: CDR1 SNHLY and CDR2 FYNNEI. Between the trimmed V and J ends, which lost 6 bases and 3 bases, there was a span of 15 bases. CDR3 length equals 14 residues. CDR3 loop: CASRGVTRLYEQYF. The DNA of the CDR3 is TGTGCCAGCAGGGGAGTAACGAGGCTCTACGAGCAGTACTTC.

This clonotype appeared once. The CDR3 loop is CSAPTSLKADTQYF. Written as DNA, the CDR3 is TGCAGTGCCCCCACGTCCCTTAAGGCAGATACGCAGTATTTT. The chain combines TRBV20-1 with TRBJ2-3, with D uncertain. The V end lost 6 bases, the J end lost 4 bases, and 17 bases lay between the germline ends. Germline V gene data show CDR1 as DFQATT and CDR2 as SNEGSKA (reference sequence). This CDR3 spans 14 amino acids.

The rearrangement links TRBV2 to TRBJ2-3; perhaps TRBD2 as D (7 bases). The CDR3 covers 15 residues. V was clipped by 5 bases and J by 2 bases, with 14 bases between them. CDR1 is SNHLY, CDR2 FYNNEI, per germline. CDR3 loop: CASSRTRGITDTQYF. Here the CDR3 DNA reads TGTGCCAGCAGTAGGACTAGGGGGATCACAGATACGCAGTATTTT.

The rearrangement links TRBV24-1 to TRBJ2-5; the D is unclear. CDR1 and CDR2 from the germline V gene are KGHDR and SFDVKD. V gave up 3 bases and J gave up 2 bases, with 15 bases separating them. CDR3 length: 16 amino acids. CDR3 nucleotide sequence: TGTGCCACCAGTGATCCTCGAGGTGCGATACAAGAGACCCAGTACTTC. Residues: CATSDPRGAIQETQYF.

This clonotype was counted between two and nine times. This rearrangement joins TRBV7-9 to TRBJ2-7; 9 bases line up with TRBD1. The CDR3 runs to 17 residues. With V trimmed by 3 bases and J by 2 bases, 11 bases remained unmatched. Germline loops: CDR1 SEHNR, CDR2 FQNEAQ (reference sequence). The CDR3: CASSFSPIGDRAYEQYF. The DNA of the CDR3 is TGTGCCAGCAGCTTCAGTCCTATAGGGGACAGGGCCTACGAGCAGTACTTC.

Here the CDR3 reads CASSRPEYEQYF. The CDR3 region has the DNA TGTGCCAGCAGTAGACCGGAATACGAGCAGTACTTC. This chain joins TRBV6-1 and TRBJ2-7; no definite D call. The germline gives CDR1 MNHNS, CDR2 SASEGT. V lost 5 bases, J lost 4 bases, and 9 bases lay in between. The CDR3 extends over 12 amino acids.

This clonotype showed up just once. The chain recombines TRBV19 with TRBJ1-1, with D unclear. The CDR3 has 14 amino acids. V shed 1 base and J shed 1 base, with 7 bases lying between them. CDR1 is LNHDA, CDR2 SQIVND, per germline (reference sequence). Written as DNA, the CDR3 is TGTGCCAGTAGTATAGGGCGGGCGAACACTGAAGCTTTCTTT. It specifies CASSIGRANTEAFF.

The genes are TRBV27 and TRBJ1-2, with 9 bases aligning to TRBD1. The length of the CDR3 is 13 residues. In germline, CDR1 is MNHEY, CDR2 SMNVEV (reference sequence). V dropped 5 bases and J dropped 7; count of bases not matched to a gene: 5. The CDR3 region has the DNA TGTGCCAGCAGTCAACAGGGGGCTAGTGGCTACACCTTC. Its protein is CASSQQGASGYTF.

The chain couples TRBV6-1 to TRBJ2-2; 8 bases line up with TRBD1. CDR3 length: 13 residues. Losses at the gene ends were 6 bases for V and 6 bases for J; bases not matched to a gene: 3. Germline CDR1 and CDR2: MNHNS and SASEGT. CDR3 amino acids: CASSATGAGELFF. As DNA, the CDR3 is TGTGCCAGCAGCGCGACAGGGGCCGGGGAGCTGTTTTTT.

V gene TRBV18 combines with J gene TRBJ1-2, with TRBD1 as a possible D gene (5 bases). CDR3 size: 13 residues. Between the trimmed V and J ends, which lost 2 bases and 7 bases, there was a span of 11 bases. Germline CDR1 KGHSH, CDR2 LQKENI. The CDR3 sequence: CASSPGGESGYTF. As DNA, the CDR3 is TGTGCCAGCTCACCAGGAGGGGAGAGTGGCTACACCTTC. The full variable domain, its missing parts supplied by reference TRBV18 and TRBJ1-2, is NAGVMQNPRHLVRRRGQEARLRCSPMKGHSHVYWYRQLPEEGLKFMVYLQKENIIDESGMPKERFSAEFPKEGPSILRIQQVVRGDSAAYFCASSPGGESGYTFGSGTRLTVV.

This chain links TRBV2 with TRBJ1-6, with a weak D call TRBD1 (6 bases). This CDR3 is 14 amino acids long. Germline-derived CDR1 and CDR2 are SNHLY and FYNNEI. The V and J ends lost 3 bases and 7 bases respectively, with 10 bases between them. Here the CDR3 reads CASSDRDKNSPLHF. In DNA form, the CDR3 reads TGTGCCAGCAGTGATCGGGACAAGAATTCACCCCTCCACTTT.

The chain combines TRBV10-2 with TRBJ2-4, with TRBD2 as a possible D gene (6 bases). Trimming took 8 bases from V and 3 from J, leaving 14 bases between them. CDR3 length: 14 residues. Germline V gives CDR1 WSHSY, CDR2 SAAADI. In DNA form, the CDR3 reads TGCGCCAGCTCCCTCGGGGGAGGCAAAAACATTCAGTACTTC. Translating gives CASSLGGGKNIQYF.

The V gene is TRBV7-8, the J gene TRBJ2-3; 8 bases are shared with TRBD2. Trimming cost V 1 base and J 3 bases; bases outside gene matches: 6. Germline CDR1 reads SGHVS; CDR2 reads FQNEAQ. The CDR3 is made up of 16 amino acids. The CDR3, as DNA: TGTGCCAGCAGCTTAGTGACGGGGGGGCCAACAGATACGCAGTATTTT. Encoded protein: CASSLVTGGPTDTQYF. The full variable domain, with the rest looked up from reference TRBV7-8 and TRBJ2-3, is GAGVSQSPRYKVAKRGQDVALRCDPISGHVSLFWYQQALGQGPEFLTYFQNEAQLDKSGLPSDRFFAERPEGSVSTLKIQRTQQEDSAVYLCASSLVTGGPTDTQYFGPGTRLTVL.

The chain uses TRBV6-2 or TRBV6-3 and TRBJ1-1, with unresolved D. Trimming left V 7 bases short and J 5 bases short, with 8 bases between. Germline V CDR1 and CDR2: MNHEY, SVGEGT. The CDR3 runs 11 residues. The CDR3 DNA sequence: TGTGCCAGCACGGGGAGAACTGAAGCTTTCTTT. Translation: CASTGRTEAFF.

The chain is built from TRBV20-1 and TRBJ1-2; 7 bases are shared with TRBD1. The CDR3 extends over 14 amino acids. Trimming took 0 bases from V and 1 from J; bases not matched to a gene: 2. Germline lookup yields CDR1 DFQATT and CDR2 SNEGSKA (reference sequence). The CDR3 region has the DNA TGCAGTGCTAGAGACAGGGGGTATAACTATGGCTACACCTTC. Translating it yields CSARDRGYNYGYTF.

V and J are TRBV5-1 and TRBJ2-3; D perhaps matches TRBD1 (7 bases). Trimming left V 3 bases short and J 4 bases short, with 15 bases between. This CDR3 spans 15 amino acids. From germline, CDR1 is SGHRS and CDR2 YFSETQ. The CDR3 nucleotides are TGCGCCAGCAGCTCACAGGGGAGGATGGCAGATACGCAGTATTTT. It codes for CASSSQGRMADTQYF.

The rearrangement links TRBV5-4 to TRBJ2-5; 10 nucleotides agree with TRBD1. The ends lost 4 bases at V and 5 bases at J; junction bases unmatched: 8. Looked up from germline, CDR1 is SGHNT and CDR2 is YYREEE (reference sequence). The CDR3 runs to 15 residues. The DNA of the CDR3 is TGTGCCAGCAGCGGGTCGACAGGGGGCAAGGAGACCCAGTACTTC. As protein: CASSGSTGGKETQYF.

The chain is built from TRBV19 and TRBJ1-5; TRBD1 is a possible D gene (5 bases). The CDR3 covers 12 residues. CDR1 LNHDA and CDR2 SQIVND come from the germline V gene (reference sequence). The ends were cut back, 7 bases at V and 1 base at J, with 5 bases in the middle. The CDR3 sequence is CASKGSNQPQHF. The CDR3 DNA sequence: TGTGCCAGTAAGGGGAGCAATCAGCCCCAGCATTTT. Full variable domain (rest looked up from reference TRBV19 and TRBJ1-5): DGGITQSPKYLFRKEGQNVTLSCEQNLNHDAMYWYRQDPGQGLRLIYYSQIVNDFQKGDIAEGYSVSREKKESFPLTVTSAQKNPTAFYLCASKGSNQPQHFGDGTRLSIL.

This clonotype has only one observation. V gene TRBV18 combines with J gene TRBJ1-1; perhaps TRBD1 as D (5 bases). V gave up 4 bases and J gave up 4 bases, with 13 bases separating them. This CDR3 contains 14 residues. The germline CDR1 and CDR2 sequences are KGHSH and LQKENI. The CDR3 sequence is CASSLSGVVTEAFF. DNA of the CDR3: TGTGCCAGCTCACTCTCGGGGGTGGTCACTGAAGCTTTCTTT. The full variable domain, rest sourced from reference TRBV18 and TRBJ1-1, is NAGVMQNPRHLVRRRGQEARLRCSPMKGHSHVYWYRQLPEEGLKFMVYLQKENIIDESGMPKERFSAEFPKEGPSILRIQQVVRGDSAAYFCASSLSGVVTEAFFGQGTRLTVV.